The present entry profiles one T cell receptor (beta chain) with its context. Its antigen is still unknown. Recent vaccinations or acute infections were absent in the healthy HIV-negative adult donors. The study ran the assay at deep level. TCRdb keeps only in-frame clones here, not all; method: immunoSEQ multiplex PCR. Here the sample spans approximately 2,300,000 clones, about 90% being singletons. This specimen comes from a study of shared clonotypes between healthy human individuals. Notes on the study in general: Among donors, clonotype sharing was expected to be affected by sequencing depth. Represented genetic and exposure-history diversity was restricted by having few donors.

From germline, CDR1 is MDHEN and CDR2 SYDVKM. CDR3 length: 16 residues. Deletions cut 7 bases from V and 4 bases from J, with 23 bases between. Material: naive CD4+ T cells from PBMCs. Noted subset: CD45RA+ positively selected. The chain couples TRBV28 to TRBJ2-7; D possibly corresponds to TRBD2 (7 bases). This receptor was identified in a man in his late teens or twenties in good health. Some clones in this sample may be carry-over from other donors' samples. CDR3 region: CASTPGGGSGFYEQYF. The CDR3 region has the DNA TGTGCCAGCACCCCCGGGGGCGGGAGTGGCTTTTACGAGCAGTACTTC.